This section outlines one TCR beta chain sequence together with its context. The sample is drawn from a study of blood T cell repertoires in COVID-19. Whole-study context: Whether acute or convalescent, the COVID-19 samples came from the United States, Italy and Spain.

The CDR3 contains 16 residues. The germline V and J ends were trimmed by 5 bases and 0 bases, with 14 bases remaining between them. Germline values: CDR1 LNHNV, CDR2 YYDKDF (reference sequence). Generated by immunoSEQ multiplex PCR, the TCRdb table keeps only in-frame clones and is missing some. The repertoire has some 200,000 clones, 80% to 90% of them found once; the top ten carry 8% to 11%. The sample consisted of peripheral blood. The chain recombines TRBV15 with TRBJ1-3; tentative D call: TRBD1 (5 bases). This clonotype was sampled from a woman aged 80 or older with COVID-19, enrolled during active disease. CDR3 sequence: CATSPRRGSSGNTIYF. CDR3 sequence (DNA): TGTGCCACCAGCCCACGTCGGGGGAGCTCTGGAAACACCATATATTTT.